Listed below are T cell receptor beta chains from one sample, sequenced in a study of neurological immune-mediated disorders. One entry per CDR3 protein results from TCRdb running MiXCR on the 5' RACE reads. This table holds under 80,000 distinct CDR3 sequences, 4% to 6% found once. Sample: PBMCs. The receptors stem from a woman between 50 and 59 years old with multiple sclerosis. Both conserved end residues are part of each CDR3. The D gene is left open where the match is weak. The size of a clone is reported for some rows only, either as once, few or many, or as a class for expanded clones.

>12|many|NA|TRBV20-1|TRBJ1-1
CSARTRVTEAFF
TGCAGTGCTCGGACCCGGGTCACTGAAGCTTTCTTT
>13|many|NA|TRBV10-3|TRBJ1-6
CAIGATVNSPLHF
TGTGCCATCGGGGCTACAGTCAATTCACCCCTCCACTTT
>13|many|NA|TRBV7-2|TRBJ1-5
CASSSSRNQPQHF
TGTGCCAGCAGCTCCTCGAGGAATCAGCCCCAGCATTTT
>13|many|TRBD2|TRBV2|TRBJ2-7
CASWAGGLTEQYF
TGTGCCAGCTGGGCGGGGGGACTTACCGAGCAGTACTTC
>11|medium-sized|NA|TRBV9|TRBJ2-1
CASSDEDEQFF
TGTGCCAGCAGCGACGAGGATGAGCAGTTCTTC
>14|many|NA|TRBV20-1|TRBJ2-3
CSCGGPWSTDTQYF
TGCAGTTGCGGCGGGCCTTGGTCCACAGATACGCAGTATTTT
>15|many|TRBD1|TRBV4-1|TRBJ1-6
CASSHATGPNSPLHF
TGCGCCAGCAGCCATGCGACAGGGCCGAATTCACCCCTCCACTTT
>10|many|NA|TRBV12-3/TRBV12-4|TRBJ2-1
CASSRREQFF
TGTGCCAGCAGTAGGCGTGAGCAGTTCTTC
>10|many|NA|TRBV7-9|TRBJ2-4
CATGADGRDF
TGTGCCACGGGGGCCGACGGCCGGGACTTC
>14|many|NA|TRBV29-1|TRBJ2-1
CSVQGTLEGDEQFF
TGCAGCGTCCAAGGGACTCTCGAAGGCGATGAGCAGTTCTTC
>12|many|TRBD1|TRBV20-1|TRBJ1-2
CSARQGNYGYTF
TGCAGTGCTCGACAGGGGAACTATGGCTACACCTTC
>17|NA|NA|TRBV7-9|TRBJ2-6
CASSRPSGRSGAKILTF
TGTGCCAGCAGCCGACCCTCTGGACGGAGTGGGGCCAAAATCCTGACTTTC
>12|NA|NA|TRBV20-1|TRBJ2-7
CSAPDRRYEQYF
TGCAGTGCTCCAGACAGGCGGTACGAGCAGTACTTC
>15|many|NA|TRBV5-1|TRBJ1-1
CASRPRDNLGTEAFF
TGCGCCAGCAGACCCCGGGACAACCTAGGGACTGAAGCTTTCTTT
>13|many|NA|TRBV6-4|TRBJ2-2
CASSDGDTGELFF
TGTGCCAGCAGTGACGGGGACACCGGGGAGCTGTTTTTT
>11|many|NA|TRBV6-5|TRBJ2-7
CASKMVDEQYF
TGTGCCAGCAAGATGGTGGACGAGCAGTACTTC
>16|NA|TRBD2|TRBV10-3|TRBJ2-1
CAISRYSSGGGNEQFF
TGTGCCATCAGTCGATACTCTAGCGGGGGGGGCAATGAGCAGTTCTTC
>15|many|TRBD2|TRBV20-1|TRBJ2-3
CSAPHPSGGADTQYF
TGCAGTGCACCTCACCCCAGCGGGGGGGCCGATACGCAGTATTTT
>14|many|NA|TRBV20-1|TRBJ1-6
CSSVRTAPNSPLNF
TGCAGTTCGGTGCGGACAGCGCCTAATTCACCCCTCAACTTT
>12|many|NA|TRBV29-1|TRBJ2-3
CSVEGSTDTQYF
TGCAGCGTTGAGGGTAGCACAGATACGCAGTATTTT
>18|many|NA|TRBV5-1|TRBJ2-3
CASSLVTLGPDFTDTQYF
TGCGCCAGCAGCTTGGTAACCTTGGGTCCCGACTTCACAGATACGCAGTATTTT